This T cell receptor (beta chain) was profiled in a study of cytomegalovirus exposure and HLA in healthy donors. CDR1 is MNHNS, CDR2 SASEGT, per germline. CDR3 length: 18 amino acids. V was pared by 4 bases and J by 4 bases, with 15 bases of the junction left unmatched. The PCR ran on 60 Vbeta and 13 Jbeta primers. Using immunoSEQ multiplex PCR, the repertoire was profiled, and TCRdb retains in-frame clones only, with some absent. The table for this sample gives approximately 140,000 clones. Remarks on this clone: The antigen is not known.

Whole-study results and caveats: Most subjects had HLA-A and HLA-B alleles reportedly predicted accurately by TCR beta sequences.

Sample: PBMCs. The receptor comes from a woman under 30 in good health and CMV-seronegative. The chain links TRBV6-1 to TRBJ1-5; 8 bases are shared with TRBD1. In DNA form, the CDR3 reads TGTGCCAGCAGTGCCGGTCACCGGTCCCAGGGGGCGAATCAGCCCCAGCATTTT. It encodes CASSAGHRSQGANQPQHF.